This T cell receptor beta chain was profiled in a study of breast tumors, draining lymph nodes, adjacent tissues. Overall study results and limits: Tumor T cell lymph node origin was a supported hypothesis, not proven. Compared with basal-like, luminal-like tumors shared significantly more repertoire with nontumor tissue. Tumor TCR diversity was below lymph nodes but above nontumor tissue. Most tumor T cells seemingly derive from lymph node, then expand in tumor.

TCRdb processed the multiplex PCR reads anew with MiXCR; each CDR3 protein has one entry. The sample lists about 66,000 distinct CDR3 sequences; less than 50% were seen once. Germline lookup yields CDR1 SEHNR and CDR2 FQNEAQ (reference sequence). The CDR3 covers 14 residues. V lost 2 bases and J 4 bases, leaving 11 bases between the germline ends. This clonotype came up many times. No antigen is known for it. The specimen was breast tumor tissue. The genes are TRBV7-9 and TRBJ1-2; D not resolved. The clonotype originates from a female donor with breast cancer. Some clones in this sample may be carry-over from other donors' samples. The DNA of the CDR3 is TGTGCCAGCAGCTTACCCGGCCTGACCTATGGCTACACCTTC. Its protein is CASSLPGLTYGYTF.